One and the same sample provided the 2 T cell receptor beta chains below, sequenced in a study of cytomegalovirus exposure and HLA in healthy donors. Only in-frame clones appear in the TCRdb table, and some are missing; sequencing was by immunoSEQ multiplex PCR. The sample consists of fewer than 80,000 clones, just over 95% of them appearing once. Input material: PBMCs. The receptors come from a woman aged 18-30 years in good health and CMV-seropositive.

This clone was recorded only once. V usage is TRBV7-2 and J usage is TRBJ2-7; D ambiguous. CDR1 and CDR2 (germline): SGHTA, FQGNSA. V lost 4 bases and J 3 bases, leaving 7 bases between the germline ends. The CDR3 is 12 residues long. CDR3 DNA: TGTGCCAGCAGCTCCCAAAACTACGAGCAGTACTTC. This gives the protein CASSSQNYEQYF. Based on the CDR3 plus reference TRBV7-2 and TRBJ2-7, the full variable domain is GAGVSQSPSNKVTEKGKDVELRCDPISGHTALYWYRQSLGQGLEFLIYFQGNSAPDKSGLPSDRFSAERTGGSVSTLTIQRTQQEDSAVYLCASSSQNYEQYFGPGTRLTVT.

This chain links TRBV7-9 with TRBJ1-5; D not resolved. CDR1 and CDR2 (germline): SEHNR, FQNEAQ (reference sequence). The CDR3 spans 15 residues. The V and J ends lost 1 base and 11 bases respectively, with 18 bases between them. The CDR3 DNA reads as TGTGCCAGCAGCTTAGACGGTCGACCGGGGAAGGCCCAGCATTTT. It codes for CASSLDGRPGKAQHF.